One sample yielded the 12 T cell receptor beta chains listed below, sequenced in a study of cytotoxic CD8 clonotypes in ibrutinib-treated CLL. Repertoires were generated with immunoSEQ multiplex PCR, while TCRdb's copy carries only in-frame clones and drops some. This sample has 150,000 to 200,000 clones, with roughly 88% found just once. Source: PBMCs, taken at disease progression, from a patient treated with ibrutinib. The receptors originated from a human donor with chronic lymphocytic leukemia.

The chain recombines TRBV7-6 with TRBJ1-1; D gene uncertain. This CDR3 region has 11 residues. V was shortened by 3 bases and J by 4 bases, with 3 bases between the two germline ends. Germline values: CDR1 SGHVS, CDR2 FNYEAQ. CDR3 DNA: TGTGCCAGCAGCTTTGTCACTGAAGCTTTCTTT. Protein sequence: CASSFVTEAFF. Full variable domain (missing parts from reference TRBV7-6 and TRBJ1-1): GAGVSQSPRYKVTKRGQDVALRCDPISGHVSLYWYRQALGQGPEFLTYFNYEAQQDKSGLPNDRFSAERPEGSISTLTIQRTEQRDSAMYRCASSFVTEAFFGQGTRLTVV.

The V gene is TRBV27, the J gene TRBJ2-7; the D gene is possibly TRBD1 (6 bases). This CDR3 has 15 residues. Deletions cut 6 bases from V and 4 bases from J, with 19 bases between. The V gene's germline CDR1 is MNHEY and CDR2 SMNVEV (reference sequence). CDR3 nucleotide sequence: TGTGCCAGCAGCCTTAAGGGGGAGAGGGGATACGAGCAGTACTTC. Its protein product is CASSLKGERGYEQYF.

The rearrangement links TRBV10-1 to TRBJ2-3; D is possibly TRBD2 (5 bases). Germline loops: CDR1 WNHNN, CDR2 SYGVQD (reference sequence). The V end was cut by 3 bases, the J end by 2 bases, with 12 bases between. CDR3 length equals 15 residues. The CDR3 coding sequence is TGCGCCAGCAGTGAAACTACTAGGGTCACAGATACGCAGTATTTT. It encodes CASSETTRVTDTQYF.

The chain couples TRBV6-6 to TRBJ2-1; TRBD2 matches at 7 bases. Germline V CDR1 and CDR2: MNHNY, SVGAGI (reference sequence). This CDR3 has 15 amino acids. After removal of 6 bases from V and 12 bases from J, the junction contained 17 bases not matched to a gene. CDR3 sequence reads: CASRTQGGRGSMQFF. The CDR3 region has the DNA TGTGCCAGCAGGACCCAGGGAGGGCGCGGAAGTATGCAGTTCTTC.

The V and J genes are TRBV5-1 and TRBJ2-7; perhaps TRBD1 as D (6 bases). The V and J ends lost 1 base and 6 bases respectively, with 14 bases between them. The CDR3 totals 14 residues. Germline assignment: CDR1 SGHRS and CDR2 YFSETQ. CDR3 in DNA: TGCGCCAGCAGCTTGTTCGCAGGGGTGGGCGAGCAGTACTTC. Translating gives CASSLFAGVGEQYF.

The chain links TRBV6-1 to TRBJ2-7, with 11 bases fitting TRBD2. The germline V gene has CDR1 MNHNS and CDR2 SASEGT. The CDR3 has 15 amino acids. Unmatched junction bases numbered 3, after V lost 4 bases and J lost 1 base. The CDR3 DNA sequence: TGTGCCAGCAGTGGGACTAGCGGGTCTTCCTACGAGCAGTACTTC. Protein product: CASSGTSGSSYEQYF.

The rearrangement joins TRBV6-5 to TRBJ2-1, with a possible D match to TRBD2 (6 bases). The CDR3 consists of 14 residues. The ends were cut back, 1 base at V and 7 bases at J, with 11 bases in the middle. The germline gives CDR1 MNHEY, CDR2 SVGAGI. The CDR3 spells CASSYLGGRNEQFF. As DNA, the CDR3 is TGTGCCAGCAGTTACTTGGGAGGCAGGAATGAGCAGTTCTTC.

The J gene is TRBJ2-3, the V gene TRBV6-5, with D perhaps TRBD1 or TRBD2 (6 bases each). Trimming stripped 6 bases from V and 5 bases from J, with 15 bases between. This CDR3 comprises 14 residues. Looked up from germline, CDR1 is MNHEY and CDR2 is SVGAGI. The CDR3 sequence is CASSRRKGGDTQYF. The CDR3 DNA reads TGTGCCAGCAGCCGACGAAAGGGGGGAGATACGCAGTATTTT.

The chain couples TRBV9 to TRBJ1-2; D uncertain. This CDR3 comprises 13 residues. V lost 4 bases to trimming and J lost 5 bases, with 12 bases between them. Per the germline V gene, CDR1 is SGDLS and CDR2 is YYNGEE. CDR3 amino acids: CASSSYGGYGYTF. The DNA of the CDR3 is TGTGCCAGCAGCTCCTATGGCGGTTATGGCTACACCTTC.

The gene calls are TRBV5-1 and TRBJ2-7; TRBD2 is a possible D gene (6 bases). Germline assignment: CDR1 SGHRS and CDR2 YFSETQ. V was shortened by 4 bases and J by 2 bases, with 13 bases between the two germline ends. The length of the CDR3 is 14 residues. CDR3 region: CASSRGDFAYEQYF. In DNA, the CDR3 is TGCGCCAGCAGCCGAGGGGACTTCGCCTACGAGCAGTACTTC.

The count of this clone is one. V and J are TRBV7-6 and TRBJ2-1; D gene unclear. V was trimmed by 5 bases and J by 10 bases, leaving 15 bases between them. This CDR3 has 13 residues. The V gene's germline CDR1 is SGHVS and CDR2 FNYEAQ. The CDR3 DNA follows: TGTGCCAGCAGCCCATCGACCGAGGAGGAGCAGTTCTTC. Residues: CASSPSTEEEQFF.

CDR3 sequence (DNA): TGTGCCAGCAGCTTAGAAACGGGACTAGGCCAGTTCTTC. It encodes CASSLETGLGQFF. The chain has TRBV7-9 and TRBJ2-1, with TRBD2 identical over 8 bases. The V gene end was trimmed by 1 base and the J gene end by 13 bases; junction bases not matched to a gene: 6. Germline loops: CDR1 SEHNR, CDR2 FQNEAQ (reference sequence). The CDR3 covers 13 residues.